A selection of T cell receptor beta chains follows, all from one sample in a study of control samples from healthy donors and cancer patients. The protocol was immunoSEQ multiplex PCR, while the TCRdb copy is restricted to in-frame clones and leaves out a portion. Here the sample spans about 97,000 clones, about 89% being singletons. Material for sequencing was blood. These receptors were obtained from a man younger than 45 in good health. Each CDR3 is given without its conserved first and last residue. Each record gives: V gene, J gene, CDR3 protein.

>TRBV6-2/TRBV6-3|TRBJ1-2
ASSYGTGAPYT
>TRBV7-2|TRBJ1-5
ASSRYSGTNQPQH
>TRBV2|TRBJ1-1
ASSEVRLGTEAF
>TRBV5-5|TRBJ1-5
ASSLGTAPQH
>TRBV28|TRBJ1-2
ASSFRDRVNYGYT
>TRBV9|TRBJ1-1
ASSVDTNTEAF
>TRBV7-2|TRBJ1-1
ASSLESSMNTEAF
>TRBV4-1|TRBJ1-1
ASSHRTGMNTEAF
>TRBV24-1|TRBJ2-2
ATSVGTGGSTGELF
>TRBV10-3|TRBJ2-1
AISEISGNPF
>TRBV10-3|TRBJ1-2
AIRKDRTNYGYT
>TRBV12-3/TRBV12-4|TRBJ2-1
ASRPIGNEQF